These 10 T cell receptor beta chains were all obtained from the same sample, sequenced in a study of cytomegalovirus exposure and HLA in healthy donors. 60 Vbeta and 13 Jbeta primers were used in PCR. The assay was immunoSEQ multiplex PCR, and TCRdb's table has in-frame clones only and misses some. The sample records some 130,000 clones, roughly three quarters being singletons. The sequencing input was PBMCs. Source of these receptors: a man aged 25 to 45 in good health and CMV-seronegative.

The chain carries TRBV9 and TRBJ2-1; D might be TRBD2 (6 bases). CDR1 and CDR2 (germline): SGDLS, YYNGEE. This CDR3 is 18 amino acids long. V lost 4 bases to trimming and J lost 4 bases, with 24 bases between them. CDR3 sequence (DNA): TGTGCCAGCAGCCCTGGAACTAGCCCCGATGCGGCTTACAATGAGCAGTTCTTC. Protein sequence: CASSPGTSPDAAYNEQFF.

The chain is built from TRBV29-1 and TRBJ2-7, with 7 positions matching TRBD2. The CDR3 runs 11 residues. The V segment lost 6 bases and the J segment 2 bases; nucleotides outside the gene matches: 1. Germline-derived CDR1 and CDR2 are SQVTM and ANQGSEA. Here the CDR3 reads CSVAGAYEQYF. The DNA for the CDR3 is TGCAGCGTCGCGGGGGCCTACGAGCAGTACTTC.

CDR3 amino acids: CASSSWRERAEQYF. The CDR3 DNA sequence: TGTGCCAGCAGCTCTTGGCGGGAGAGGGCCGAGCAGTACTTC. The chain has TRBV28 and TRBJ2-7; 7 bases are a match to TRBD2. Germline lookup yields CDR1 MDHEN and CDR2 SYDVKM. J lost 6 bases, V lost 6 bases, and 11 bases had no gene match. The CDR3 contains 14 residues.

The sample holds one count of this clone. The chain joins TRBV6-1 to TRBJ2-5, with TRBD2 as a possible D gene (6 bases). Trimming removed 6 bases from V and 4 bases from J, with 12 bases in between. Germline V gene lookup returns CDR1 MNHNS and CDR2 SASEGT. This CDR3 comprises 13 residues. The CDR3 DNA reads as TGTGCCAGCAGAAAAGCGGGCGGAGAGACCCAGTACTTC. Protein product: CASRKAGGETQYF.

The CDR3 region is CASSRDRGMVDTQYF. The CDR3 region has the DNA TGTGCCAGTAGCCGGGACAGGGGGATGGTAGATACGCAGTATTTT. This sequence joins TRBV19 and TRBJ2-3; 11 bases are a match to TRBD1. Germline trimming cut 6 bases from V and 5 bases from J; bases unmatched to any gene: 7. Germline lookup yields CDR1 LNHDA and CDR2 SQIVND (reference sequence). This CDR3 is built from 15 residues.

The chain links TRBV9 to TRBJ2-5; TRBD2 agrees at 7 bases. The trim removed 4 bases at V and 0 bases at J, leaving 6 bases unmatched. The germline V gene encodes CDR1 SGDLS and CDR2 YYNGEE. This CDR3 spans 15 amino acids. This CDR3 reads CASSPRLADQETQYF. In nucleotides, the CDR3 is TGTGCCAGCAGCCCCCGACTAGCAGACCAAGAGACCCAGTACTTC.

This chain joins TRBV2 and TRBJ2-5; D may be TRBD2 (6 bases). The CDR3 covers 14 residues. Between the trimmed V and J ends, which lost 1 base and 7 bases, there was a span of 13 bases. In germline, CDR1 is SNHLY, CDR2 FYNNEI. Written as DNA, the CDR3 is TGTGCCAGCAGTGAAGGGGGGGACCGTCGGACCCAGTACTTC. Its translation: CASSEGGDRRTQYF.

This chain connects TRBV10-3 to TRBJ2-2, with D maybe TRBD2 (6 bases). V lost 2 bases, J lost 7 bases, and 8 bases lay in between. This CDR3 comprises 13 residues. The V gene's germline CDR1 is ENHRY and CDR2 SYGVKD. Written as DNA, the CDR3 is TGTGCCATCAGTGAGCGGGAGTTCGGGGAGCTGTTTTTT. As protein: CAISEREFGELFF.

This rearrangement joins TRBV6-6 to TRBJ2-3; D not certain. Germline CDR1 and CDR2: MNHNY and SVGAGI (reference sequence). V shed 5 bases and J shed 4 bases, with 4 bases lying between them. The CDR3 spans 11 residues. CDR3 DNA: TGTGCCAGCAGTCTAGCAGATACGCAGTATTTT. This codes for CASSLADTQYF.

This clone was picked up a small number of times. The gene calls are TRBV2 and TRBJ2-7; D is ambiguous. The CDR3 spans 12 residues. Trimming stripped 2 bases from V and 3 bases from J, with 5 bases between. Germline V gene data show CDR1 as SNHLY and CDR2 as FYNNEI. The CDR3 bases are TGTGCCAGCAGTGAACGAGGCTACGAGCAGTACTTC. Protein sequence: CASSERGYEQYF.